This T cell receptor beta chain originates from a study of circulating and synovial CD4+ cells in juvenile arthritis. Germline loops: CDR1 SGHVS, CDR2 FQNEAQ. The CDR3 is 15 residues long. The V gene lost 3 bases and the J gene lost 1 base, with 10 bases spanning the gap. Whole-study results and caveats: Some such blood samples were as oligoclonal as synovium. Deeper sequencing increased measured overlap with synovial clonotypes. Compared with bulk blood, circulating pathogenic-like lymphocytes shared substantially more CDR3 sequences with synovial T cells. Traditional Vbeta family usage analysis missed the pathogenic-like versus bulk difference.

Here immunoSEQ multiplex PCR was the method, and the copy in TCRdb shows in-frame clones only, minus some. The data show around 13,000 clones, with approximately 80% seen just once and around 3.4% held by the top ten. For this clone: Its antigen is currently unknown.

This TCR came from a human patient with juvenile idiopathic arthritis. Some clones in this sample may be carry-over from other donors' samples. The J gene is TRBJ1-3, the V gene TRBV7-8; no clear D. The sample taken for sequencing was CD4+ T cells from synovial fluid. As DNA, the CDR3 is TGTGCCAGCAGCTTCCGACACGCATCTGGAAACACCATATATTTT. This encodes CASSFRHASGNTIYF.